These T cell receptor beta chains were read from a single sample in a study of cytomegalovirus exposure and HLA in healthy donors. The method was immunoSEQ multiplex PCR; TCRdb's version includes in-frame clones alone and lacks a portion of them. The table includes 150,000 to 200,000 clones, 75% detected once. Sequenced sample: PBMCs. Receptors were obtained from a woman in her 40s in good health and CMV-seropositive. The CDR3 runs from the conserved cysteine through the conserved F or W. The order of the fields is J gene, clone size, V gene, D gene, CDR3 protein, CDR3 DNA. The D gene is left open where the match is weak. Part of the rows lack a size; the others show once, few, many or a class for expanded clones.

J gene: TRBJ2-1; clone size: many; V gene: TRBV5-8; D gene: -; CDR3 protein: CASSSSRLAWSNEQFF; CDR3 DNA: TGTGCCAGCAGCTCCTCCCGGCTAGCGTGGTCCAATGAGCAGTTCTTC
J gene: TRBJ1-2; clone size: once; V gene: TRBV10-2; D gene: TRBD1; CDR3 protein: CATAGGRLLDGYTF; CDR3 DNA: TGCGCCACCGCAGGGGGGAGGCTTTTGGATGGCTACACCTTC
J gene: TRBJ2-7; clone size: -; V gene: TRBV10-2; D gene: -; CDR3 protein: CASNVRFSYEQYF; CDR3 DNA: TGCGCCAGCAACGTCAGATTCTCCTACGAGCAGTACTTC
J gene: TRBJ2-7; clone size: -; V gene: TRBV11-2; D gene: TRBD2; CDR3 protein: CASSLGLAGGNKVGEQYF; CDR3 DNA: TGTGCCAGCAGCTTAGGACTAGCGGGAGGCAATAAAGTCGGCGAGCAGTACTTC
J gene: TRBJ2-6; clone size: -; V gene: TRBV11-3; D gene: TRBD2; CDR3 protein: CASSLGGGSGANVLTF; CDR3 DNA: TGTGCCAGCAGCCTAGGCGGGGGCTCTGGGGCCAACGTCCTGACTTTC
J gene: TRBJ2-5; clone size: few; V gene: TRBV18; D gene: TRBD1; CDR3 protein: CASSLKSPTGYQETQYF; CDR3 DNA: TGTGCCAGCTCACTCAAATCTCCGACAGGGTACCAAGAGACCCAGTACTTC
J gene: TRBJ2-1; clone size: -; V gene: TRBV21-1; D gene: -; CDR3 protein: CASSNMRDTSSYNEQFF; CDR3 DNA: TGTGCCAGCAGCAACATGAGGGACACAAGCTCCTACAATGAGCAGTTCTTC
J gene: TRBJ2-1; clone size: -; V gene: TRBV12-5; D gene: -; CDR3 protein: CASGFGLASNEQFF; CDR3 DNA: TGTGCTAGTGGTTTTGGGTTAGCCAGCAATGAGCAGTTCTTC
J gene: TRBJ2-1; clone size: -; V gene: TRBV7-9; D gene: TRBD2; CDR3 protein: CASSPGLAGVDEQFF; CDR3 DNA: TGTGCCAGCAGTCCGGGCCTAGCGGGAGTTGACGAGCAGTTCTTC
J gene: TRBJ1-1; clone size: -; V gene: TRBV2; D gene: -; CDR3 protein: CASSREQGGTEAFF; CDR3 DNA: TGTGCCAGCAGTAGGGAACAGGGTGGGACTGAAGCTTTCTTT
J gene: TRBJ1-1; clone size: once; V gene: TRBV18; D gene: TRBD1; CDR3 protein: CASSLGTGGTEAFF; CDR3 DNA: TGTGCCAGCTCACTCGGGACAGGGGGCACTGAAGCTTTCTTT
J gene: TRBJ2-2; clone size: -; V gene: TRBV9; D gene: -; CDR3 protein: CASSSSRDRNLAGGGELFF; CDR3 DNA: TGTGCCAGCAGCTCGTCCCGGGACAGGAATTTGGCGGGAGGGGGGGAGCTGTTTTTT
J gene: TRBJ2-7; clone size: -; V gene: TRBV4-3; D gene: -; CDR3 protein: CASSQIRGPSQYF; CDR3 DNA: TGCGCCAGCAGCCAGATAAGGGGCCCCTCCCAGTACTTC
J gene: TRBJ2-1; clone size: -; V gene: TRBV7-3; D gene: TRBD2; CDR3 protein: CASSSTPGGSSYNEQFF; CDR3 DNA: TGTGCCAGCAGCTCGACCCCGGGCGGGAGCTCCTACAATGAGCAGTTCTTC
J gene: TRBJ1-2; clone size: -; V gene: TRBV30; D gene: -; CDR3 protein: CAWSPGAANYGYTF; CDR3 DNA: TGTGCCTGGAGCCCCGGAGCCGCTAACTATGGCTACACCTTC
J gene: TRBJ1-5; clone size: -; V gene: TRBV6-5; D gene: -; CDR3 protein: CASSDTGGGEPQHF; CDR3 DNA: TGTGCCAGCAGTGACACCGGGGGGGGAGAGCCCCAGCATTTT
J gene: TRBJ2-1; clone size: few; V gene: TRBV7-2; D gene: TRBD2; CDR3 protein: CASSLSSRRGVYNEQFF; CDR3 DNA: TGTGCCAGCAGCTTATCTTCGAGACGGGGGGTCTACAATGAGCAGTTCTTC
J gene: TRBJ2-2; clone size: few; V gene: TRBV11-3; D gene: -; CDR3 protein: CASSSWDKNTGELFF; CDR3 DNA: TGTGCCAGCAGCTCCTGGGACAAGAACACCGGGGAGCTGTTTTTT
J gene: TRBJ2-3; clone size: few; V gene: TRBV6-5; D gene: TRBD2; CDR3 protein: CAREGTSERDTQYF; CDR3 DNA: TGTGCCAGGGAGGGGACTAGCGAGCGAGATACGCAGTATTTT
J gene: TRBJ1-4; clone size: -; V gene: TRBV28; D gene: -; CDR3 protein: CASSLWGAETNEKLFF; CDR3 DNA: TGTGCCAGCAGTTTATGGGGGGCAGAAACTAATGAAAAACTGTTTTTT
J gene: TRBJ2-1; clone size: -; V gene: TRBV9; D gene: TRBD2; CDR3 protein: CASSVGLAGFNEQFF; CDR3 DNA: TGTGCCAGCAGCGTAGGACTAGCGGGATTCAATGAGCAGTTCTTC
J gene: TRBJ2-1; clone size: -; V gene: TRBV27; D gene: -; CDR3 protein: CASSPRSYNEQFF; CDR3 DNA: TGTGCCAGCAGTCCACGGTCCTACAATGAGCAGTTCTTC